Below, 26 T cell receptor beta chains from the same sample are listed, as sequenced in a study of T cell responses to AZD1222 COVID-19 vaccine. The protocol was immunoSEQ multiplex PCR, while the TCRdb copy is restricted to in-frame clones and leaves out a portion. The data contain some 150,000 clones, 88% of them seen just once; the ten biggest clones take up 3.1%. Sequenced material: peripheral blood, taken on day 0 of AZD1222 vaccination. These receptors came from an adult in good health.

The chain recombines TRBV29-1 with TRBJ2-3, with no clear D. The CDR3 extends over 11 amino acids. CDR1 is SQVTM and CDR2 is ANQGSEA in the germline V gene. Trimming took off 4 bases at V and 4 bases at J, with 6 bases between the two ends. CDR3 sequence (DNA): TGCAGCGTTGTTGTGGCAGATACGCAGTATTTT. Protein: CSVVVADTQYF.

About this clone itself: Other DNA sequences in this sample translate to the same CDR3. The genes are TRBV12-3 or TRBV12-4 and TRBJ2-7; the D gene is possibly TRBD2 (5 bases). V was clipped by 1 base and J by 7 bases, with 5 bases between them. This CDR3 has 11 amino acids. Here the CDR3 DNA reads TGTGCCAGCAGTTTAGGAGGGGAGCAGTACTTC. Amino acids: CASSLGGEQYF.

The chain couples TRBV28 to TRBJ1-4; D uncertain. This CDR3 is built from 14 residues. Trimming took 2 bases from V and 8 from J, leaving 12 bases between them. Germline V gene data show CDR1 as MDHEN and CDR2 as SYDVKM. CDR3 protein: CASSLLVGMEKLFF. In nucleotides, the CDR3 is TGTGCCAGCAGTTTACTAGTAGGAATGGAAAAACTGTTTTTT.

Only one count was recorded for this clone. The J gene is TRBJ2-1, the V gene TRBV14, with D uncertain. Germline V gene data show CDR1 as SGHDN and CDR2 as FVKESK. The CDR3 runs 13 residues. Deletions cut 3 bases from V and 5 bases from J, with 8 bases between. CDR3 loop: CASSQGKDNEQFF. The CDR3 nucleotides are TGTGCCAGCAGCCAGGGGAAGGACAATGAGCAGTTCTTC.

This rearrangement joins TRBV6-1 to TRBJ2-2, with unresolved D. This CDR3 has 14 residues. Trimming left V 3 bases short and J 0 bases short, with 5 bases between. The germline V gene encodes CDR1 MNHNS and CDR2 SASEGT. The CDR3 loop is CASSEASNTGELFF. CDR3 DNA sequence: TGTGCCAGCAGTGAGGCGTCGAACACCGGGGAGCTGTTTTTT.

The chain recombines TRBV9 with TRBJ2-5; the match to TRBD2 covers 8 bases. Germline V gene lookup returns CDR1 SGDLS and CDR2 YYNGEE. This CDR3 region has 16 residues. V shed 4 bases, J shed 3 bases, and the junction held 11 bases outside the gene matches. The CDR3 region is CASSPSGGGLEETQYF. Written as DNA, the CDR3 is TGTGCCAGCAGCCCATCTGGCGGGGGGTTGGAAGAGACCCAGTACTTC. Using reference TRBV9 and TRBJ2-5 for the parts outside the CDR3, the full variable domain is DSGVTQTPKHLITATGQRVTLRCSPRSGDLSVYWYQQSLDQGLQFLIQYYNGEERAKGNILERFSAQQFPDLHSELNLSSLELGDSALYFCASSPSGGGLEETQYFGPGTRLLVL.

This clone has just a few counts. The J gene is TRBJ2-7, the V gene TRBV7-2; perhaps TRBD2 as D (5 bases). Between the trimmed V and J ends, which lost 5 bases and 0 bases, there was a span of 11 bases. Germline CDR1 reads SGHTA; CDR2 reads FQGNSA. The CDR3 length is 14 residues. The CDR3: CASSQSGSSYEQYF. The CDR3 coding sequence is TGTGCCAGCAGCCAAAGCGGCTCCTCCTACGAGCAGTACTTC.

CDR3 residues: CASSLRTGLHQPQHF. The CDR3 DNA reads as TGTGCCAGCAGTCTCCGGACAGGGTTGCATCAGCCCCAGCATTTT. The chain combines TRBV28 with TRBJ1-5; the match to TRBD1 covers 8 bases. Germline V gene data show CDR1 as MDHEN and CDR2 as SYDVKM. V was clipped by 5 bases and J by 5 bases; unmatched bases: 8. CDR3 length: 15 amino acids.

The chain has TRBV7-9 and TRBJ1-5; no clear D gene. Trimming shortened V by 1 base and J by 4 bases, and 8 bases separated the two germline ends. Germline V gene lookup returns CDR1 SEHNR and CDR2 FQNEAQ (reference sequence). This CDR3 is built from 14 residues. Here the CDR3 DNA reads TGTGCCAGCAGCTTAGAGGGAAGGAATCAGCCCCAGCATTTT. The encoded protein is CASSLEGRNQPQHF.

This CDR3 reads CASSYSGGAGAFF. The CDR3 DNA sequence: TGTGCCAGCAGTTACTCGGGCGGAGCAGGAGCTTTCTTT. The chain recombines TRBV6-6 with TRBJ1-1; D unclear. The CDR3 covers 13 residues. The germline V gene has CDR1 MNHNY and CDR2 SVGAGI (reference sequence). Trimming took off 0 bases at V and 10 bases at J, with 12 bases between the two ends.

The chain uses TRBV11-3 and TRBJ1-2; 8 nucleotides agree with TRBD1. Germline lookup yields CDR1 SGHNT and CDR2 YENEEA. This CDR3 region has 16 residues. Losses at the gene ends were 5 bases for V and 7 bases for J; bases not matched to a gene: 15. CDR3 sequence reads: CASSPPDRAQGAGYTF. The CDR3 DNA follows: TGTGCCAGCAGCCCCCCGGACAGGGCCCAGGGCGCTGGCTACACCTTC.

This clone has a single count. This chain uses TRBV9 with TRBJ2-7; TRBD2 agrees at 11 bases. Losses at the gene ends were 4 bases for V and 5 bases for J; bases not matched to a gene: 11. Germline V CDR1 and CDR2: SGDLS, YYNGEE. CDR3 length: 16 amino acids. The CDR3 DNA sequence: TGTGCCAGCAGCCCACCGACCGGGACTAGCGGTAACGAGCAGTACTTC. Its protein product is CASSPPTGTSGNEQYF.

The CDR3 sequence: CASLPGAGGSGELFF. The CDR3 DNA reads as TGTGCCAGCCTCCCCGGAGCGGGGGGATCCGGGGAGCTGTTTTTT. The V and J genes are TRBV2 and TRBJ2-2; the match to TRBD2 covers 9 bases. The germline V gene encodes CDR1 SNHLY and CDR2 FYNNEI. The junction had 10 bases not matched to a gene; V was cut back by 8 bases and J by 6 bases. The CDR3 covers 15 residues.

A single count supports this clone. V is TRBV15 and J is TRBJ2-7; the match to TRBD2 covers 7 bases. Germline-derived CDR1 and CDR2 are LNHNV and YYDKDF (reference sequence). The V segment lost 0 bases and the J segment 0 bases; nucleotides outside the gene matches: 5. The CDR3 length is 16 residues. In DNA, the CDR3 is TGTGCCACCAGCAGAGACCGGGCTAGCGGCTCCTACGAGCAGTACTTC. Translation gives CATSRDRASGSYEQYF.

The V gene is TRBV7-8, the J gene TRBJ1-5; no clear D gene. V gave up 2 bases and J gave up 3 bases, with 5 bases separating them. Germline values: CDR1 SGHVS, CDR2 FQNEAQ. The CDR3 loop spans 13 amino acids. In DNA, the CDR3 is TGTGCCAGCAGCTTACACGACAATCAGCCCCAGCATTTT. Its translation: CASSLHDNQPQHF.

This chain connects TRBV7-2 to TRBJ2-5; D is perhaps TRBD1 (5 bases). There are 13 residues in the CDR3. The V end lost 2 bases, the J end lost 5 bases, and 9 bases lay between the germline ends. The germline V gene encodes CDR1 SGHTA and CDR2 FQGNSA. CDR3 in amino acids: CASSLIRAETQYF. CDR3 sequence (DNA): TGTGCCAGCAGCTTAATCAGGGCGGAGACCCAGTACTTC.

This clone was recorded once. V and J are TRBV7-2 and TRBJ2-3; TRBD1 matches 11 bases. The CDR3 sequence is 14 residues long. CDR1 SGHTA and CDR2 FQGNSA come from the germline V gene. V was clipped by 4 bases and J by 4 bases; unmatched bases: 1. The CDR3 loop is CASSSGQGADTQYF. The CDR3 DNA is TGTGCCAGCAGCTCGGGACAGGGGGCAGATACGCAGTATTTT.

The chain employs TRBV9 and TRBJ2-7; D may be TRBD1 (5 bases). There are 14 residues in the CDR3. The ends were cut back, 0 bases at V and 5 bases at J, with 12 bases in the middle. Germline loops: CDR1 SGDLS, CDR2 YYNGEE. The CDR3 region is CASSVGPGNDEQYF. CDR3 nucleotides: TGTGCCAGCAGCGTAGGCCCAGGGAACGACGAGCAGTACTTC.

The chain combines TRBV9 with TRBJ2-3; TRBD2 matches 11 bases. The J segment lost 6 bases and the V segment lost 2 bases, leaving 5 bases of the junction unmatched. Germline V gives CDR1 SGDLS, CDR2 YYNGEE. The CDR3 has 15 amino acids. Written as DNA, the CDR3 is TGTGCCAGCAGCGTTTTAGCGGGGGGGCAGGATACGCAGTATTTT. Its protein product is CASSVLAGGQDTQYF.

The V gene is TRBV6-2 or TRBV6-3, the J gene TRBJ2-7; TRBD1 matches 9 bases. V was pared by 5 bases and J by 3 bases, with 14 bases of the junction left unmatched. Germline V gives CDR1 MNHEY, CDR2 SVGEGT. The CDR3 has 17 amino acids. The chain's CDR3 is CASSQLLFRDRDYEQYF. CDR3 coding DNA: TGTGCCAGCAGTCAGTTGCTCTTCCGGGACAGGGACTACGAGCAGTACTTC.

This clone was detected once. The chain employs TRBV3-1 (or the pseudogene TRBV3-2) and TRBJ1-1; 8 positions agree with TRBD1. The V gene end was trimmed by 6 bases and the J gene end by 3 bases; junction bases not matched to a gene: 6. This CDR3 contains 14 residues. CDR1 is LGHDT and CDR2 is YNNKEL in the germline V gene (reference sequence). Written as DNA, the CDR3 is TGTGCCAGCAGTACAGGGGGAGGAGACACTGAAGCTTTCTTT. Translated: CASSTGGGDTEAFF.

The chain is built from TRBV4-3 and TRBJ1-2, with 8 nucleotides matching TRBD1. The V segment lost 0 bases and the J segment 4 bases; nucleotides outside the gene matches: 10. Germline CDR1 LGHNA, CDR2 YSLEER. The CDR3 spans 17 residues. The DNA for the CDR3 is TGCGCCAGCAGCCAAGAGACCAGACAGGGGATCCGCTATGGCTACACCTTC. Amino acids: CASSQETRQGIRYGYTF.

The V and J genes are TRBV3-1 (or the pseudogene TRBV3-2) and TRBJ1-4, with D unclear. Trimming stripped 0 bases from V and 4 bases from J, with 6 bases between. Germline CDR1 is LGHDT and CDR2 is YNNKEL (reference sequence). The CDR3 extends over 14 amino acids. The CDR3 DNA reads TGTGCCAGCAGCCAAGAGGCGGGTAATGAAAAACTGTTTTTT. Protein: CASSQEAGNEKLFF.

In the case of this clone: Other DNA variants within this sample encode the same CDR3. This chain joins TRBV15 and TRBJ2-7, with D maybe TRBD1 (6 bases). Germline V gene data show CDR1 as LNHNV and CDR2 as YYDKDF (reference sequence). With 1 base removed from V and 3 bases from J, the gap between germline ends came to 7 bases. The CDR3 contains 13 residues. The CDR3 DNA sequence: TGTGCCACCAGCAGAGTCAGGGGCTACGAGCAGTACTTC. Its protein product is CATSRVRGYEQYF.

The rearrangement uses TRBV15 and TRBJ1-1; D call uncertain. The V and J ends lost 2 bases and 4 bases respectively, with 8 bases between them. CDR1 is LNHNV and CDR2 is YYDKDF in the germline V gene (reference sequence). CDR3 length: 13 amino acids. In nucleotides, the CDR3 is TGTGCCACCAGCAGACGGGAGGCCACTGAAGCTTTCTTT. It specifies CATSRREATEAFF.

The rearrangement joins TRBV28 to TRBJ2-7; possibly TRBD2 for D (6 bases). Looked up from germline, CDR1 is MDHEN and CDR2 is SYDVKM. The CDR3 has 15 residues. V shed 7 bases and J shed 1 base, with 17 bases lying between them. CDR3 DNA sequence: TGTGCCAGCATCCCGGGGACTGGGGTTTCCTACGAGCAGTACTTC. This codes for CASIPGTGVSYEQYF.